This record covers a single T cell receptor beta chain. At one end the junction does not follow the germline gene, possibly because of a read error. The read stops 3 residues short of the end of the CDR3; the missing end is completed from the germline J gene. The CDR3 covers 16 residues. From germline, CDR1 is LGHNA and CDR2 YNFKEQ. The sample originates from a study of Tregs in tolerant kidney transplant recipients. Study in general: Recipients received nonmyeloablative bone marrow transplants from related graft donors, with transient mixed chimerism.

The method was immunoSEQ multiplex PCR; TCRdb's version includes in-frame clones alone and lacks a portion of them. This sample contains under 40,000 clones. The TCR was taken from a human donor who received a combined kidney and bone marrow transplant. The source was CD8+ T cells from blood, collected before the transplant. The chain links TRBV4-2 to TRBJ1-5, with TRBD1 matching over 9 bases. CDR3 protein: CASSQELGTGNQPQHF. CDR3 DNA, as far as it was read: TGCGCCAGCAGCCAGGAACTTGGGACAGGGAATCAGCCC.